Presented here are 20 T cell receptor beta chains from one specimen sequenced in a study of shared clonotypes between healthy human individuals. As defined, naive CD8 cells were CD45RO-negative and positively selected for CCR7, with terminally differentiated effector memory CD45RA+ cells excluded. The table came from immunoSEQ multiplex PCR; TCRdb's copy has only in-frame clones and leaves some out. The repertoire holds under 1 million clones, with 92% as singletons. Specimen: naive CD8+ T cells sorted from blood. These receptor sequences come from a man under 40 in good health.

This chain uses TRBV15 with TRBJ1-5; D unclear. CDR3 length equals 18 residues. The V gene lost 3 bases and the J gene lost 3 bases, with 21 bases spanning the gap. CDR1 is LNHNV, CDR2 YYDKDF, per germline (reference sequence). The CDR3 region has the DNA TGTGCCACCAGCAGCAGCAGGTTTGTTTTTCCGTACAATCAGCCCCAGCATTTT. Protein: CATSSSRFVFPYNQPQHF.

This sequence joins TRBV7-7 and TRBJ2-1; TRBD2 matches 9 bases. This CDR3 has 15 amino acids. V gave up 8 bases and J gave up 10 bases; unmatched junction bases: 15. Germline assignment: CDR1 SSHAT and CDR2 FNYEAQ (reference sequence). CDR3 sequence: CASGMKTSGSGEQFF. In DNA, the CDR3 is TGTGCCAGCGGAATGAAGACTAGCGGATCGGGGGAGCAGTTCTTC.

This sequence joins TRBV4-1 and TRBJ2-7; the D is unclear. This CDR3 comprises 17 residues. The V gene's germline CDR1 is MGHRA and CDR2 YSYEKL. With 0 bases removed from V and 3 bases from J, the gap between germline ends came to 18 bases. CDR3 coding DNA: TGCGCCAGCAGCCAAGATCCCCCCTCGTACCTTCTCTACGAGCAGTACTTC. Protein: CASSQDPPSYLLYEQYF.

The chain employs TRBV7-9 and TRBJ2-7; TRBD1 is a possible D gene (6 bases). V lost 1 base, J lost 2 bases, and 9 bases lay in between. The CDR3 has 14 amino acids. In germline, CDR1 is SEHNR, CDR2 FQNEAQ (reference sequence). As DNA, the CDR3 is TGTGCCAGCAGCTTAGTAGGACAGACCTACGAGCAGTACTTC. It yields the protein CASSLVGQTYEQYF.

This clone showed up just once. V gene TRBV29-1 combines with J gene TRBJ1-3; D might be TRBD1 (6 bases). Germline V lookup: CDR1 SQVTM, CDR2 ANQGSEA. Trimming took off 3 bases at V and 0 bases at J, with 9 bases between the two ends. The CDR3 is made up of 14 amino acids. This CDR3 is CSVEGATSGNTIYF. The DNA of the CDR3 is TGCAGCGTTGAGGGGGCCACCTCTGGAAACACCATATATTTT.

CDR3 sequence reads: CASSEYNPAVTEAFF. CDR3 DNA sequence: TGTGCCAGCAGTGAGTACAACCCGGCGGTTACTGAAGCTTTCTTT. The rearrangement uses TRBV2 and TRBJ1-1; D is uncertain. Germline V gives CDR1 SNHLY, CDR2 FYNNEI. CDR3 length: 15 residues. The germline V and J ends were trimmed by 3 bases and 5 bases, with 16 bases remaining between them.

The genes are TRBV9 and TRBJ2-3, with 11 positions matching TRBD1. CDR3 length: 15 amino acids. Trimming removed 3 bases from V and 6 bases from J; junction bases left unmatched: 6. Per germline, CDR1 SGDLS and CDR2 YYNGEE. CDR3 sequence (DNA): TGTGCCAGCAGCGGATCGGGACAGGGGGTGGATACGCAGTATTTT. Amino acids: CASSGSGQGVDTQYF.

This clone has just one count. The J gene is TRBJ2-7, the V gene TRBV25-1; 7 bases line up with TRBD2. There are 11 residues in the CDR3. The germline CDR1 and CDR2 sequences are MGHDK and SYGVNS. V dropped 11 bases and J dropped 5; count of bases not matched to a gene: 6. CDR3 protein: CAAGDADEQYF. As DNA, the CDR3 is TGTGCCGCGGGGGACGCTGACGAGCAGTACTTC.

The V gene is TRBV11-3, the J gene TRBJ2-3, with D unclear. The CDR3 is 13 amino acids. CDR1 and CDR2 from the germline V gene are SGHNT and YENEEA. The ends were cut back, 5 bases at V and 6 bases at J, with 12 bases in the middle. Written as DNA, the CDR3 is TGTGCCAGCAGCCGATACCATGGGGATACGCAGTATTTT. It is translated as CASSRYHGDTQYF.

A few counts support this clone. The gene calls are TRBV19 and TRBJ2-7; maybe TRBD1 (5 bases). V lost 0 bases and J 1 base, leaving 19 bases between the germline ends. The germline V gene has CDR1 LNHDA and CDR2 SQIVND (reference sequence). The CDR3 has 18 amino acids. The CDR3 bases are TGTGCCAGTAGTATAGAGGGGCACCCCTCCAAGTTATCCTACGAGCAGTACTTC. It encodes CASSIEGHPSKLSYEQYF.

The CDR3 region has the DNA TGCGCCAGCACTGGCTACTGGAAGGGGGGCTCCTACAATGAGCAGTTCTTC. Translation: CASTGYWKGGSYNEQFF. This chain joins TRBV4-1 and TRBJ2-1, with D possibly being TRBD1 or TRBD2 (6 bases each). Trimming shortened V by 7 bases and J by 0 bases, and 19 bases separated the two germline ends. CDR3 size: 17 residues. Germline V gives CDR1 MGHRA, CDR2 YSYEKL.

The chain couples TRBV28 to TRBJ2-5; 11 bases line up with TRBD1. Per germline, CDR1 MDHEN and CDR2 SYDVKM. This CDR3 has 18 amino acids. The trim removed 5 bases at V and 1 base at J, leaving 12 bases unmatched. The CDR3 DNA follows: TGTGCCAGCAGTCAAGACGGTACCGGGACAGGGGGCCAAGAGACCCAGTACTTC. This encodes CASSQDGTGTGGQETQYF.

This clone was counted a single time. The chain joins TRBV5-1 to TRBJ1-1; TRBD1 matches 9 bases. After removal of 8 bases from V and 7 bases from J, the junction contained 9 bases not matched to a gene. CDR3 size: 13 residues. The germline CDR1 and CDR2 sequences are SGHRS and YFSETQ. This chain's CDR3 is CASMGQGGYEAFF. The DNA for the CDR3 is TGCGCCAGTATGGGACAGGGAGGGTATGAAGCTTTCTTT.

The J gene is TRBJ1-2, the V gene TRBV5-6; D is unclear. Germline assignment: CDR1 SGHDT and CDR2 YYEEEE. This CDR3 comprises 15 residues. V lost 10 bases to trimming and J lost 8 bases, with 27 bases between them. Written as DNA, the CDR3 is TGTGCCGTTAGCTTGGGAGGCGGAGACCCGTGGGGCTACACCTTC. Translation gives CAVSLGGGDPWGYTF.

The rearrangement links TRBV2 to TRBJ1-1, with D perhaps TRBD1 (5 bases). CDR3 length equals 14 residues. Germline V lookup: CDR1 SNHLY, CDR2 FYNNEI. With 6 bases removed from V and 1 base from J, the gap between germline ends came to 12 bases. The CDR3 reads CASRAGLANTEAFF. For the CDR3, the DNA is TGTGCCAGCAGGGCGGGACTTGCGAACACTGAAGCTTTCTTT.

The chain employs TRBV6-6 and TRBJ2-2; D is undetermined. The germline CDR1 and CDR2 sequences are MNHNY and SVGAGI (reference sequence). This CDR3 comprises 13 residues. The V end was cut by 2 bases, the J end by 5 bases, with 6 bases between. CDR3 DNA sequence: TGTGCCAGCAGTTACACAGAAACCGGGGAGCTGTTTTTT. Its protein is CASSYTETGELFF.

The chain joins TRBV2 to TRBJ2-1; TRBD1 or TRBD2 may be the D gene (5 bases each). Germline CDR1 SNHLY, CDR2 FYNNEI. The CDR3 extends over 15 amino acids. V lost 7 bases to trimming and J lost 0 bases, with 13 bases between them. CDR3 nucleotide sequence: TGTGCCAGCATACCAGGGACCAGCTCCTACAATGAGCAGTTCTTC. Translated, it gives CASIPGTSSYNEQFF.

This clone was recorded once. This sequence joins TRBV29-1 and TRBJ1-4; 8 bases fit TRBD1. This CDR3 spans 13 amino acids. Germline loops: CDR1 SQVTM, CDR2 ANQGSEA. Trimming at V came to 7 bases and at J to 7 bases, leaving 8 bases not matched to a gene. This CDR3 is CSARTGWGEKLFF. In DNA, the CDR3 is TGCAGCGCCCGGACAGGGTGGGGTGAAAAACTGTTTTTT.

The chain joins TRBV18 to TRBJ2-7, with 8 bases identical to TRBD1. This CDR3 has 14 amino acids. V shed 4 bases, J shed 4 bases, and the junction held 6 bases outside the gene matches. Germline V gene data show CDR1 as KGHSH and CDR2 as LQKENI. DNA for the CDR3: TGTGCCAGCTCACTATCGGACAGGGTTTACGAGCAGTACTTC. This translates into CASSLSDRVYEQYF.

This clone was observed a handful of times. V is TRBV4-1 and J is TRBJ2-2, with unresolved D. V shed 0 bases and J shed 10 bases, with 6 bases lying between them. CDR1 MGHRA and CDR2 YSYEKL come from the germline V gene. This CDR3 comprises 12 residues. CDR3 nucleotide sequence: TGCGCCAGCAGCCAAGATGTAAAGGAGCTGTTTTTT. This encodes CASSQDVKELFF.